The 26 T cell receptor beta chains given below trace back to one sample, sequenced in a study of cytomegalovirus exposure and HLA in healthy donors. Primers for the PCR totalled 60 Vbeta and 13 Jbeta. The method was immunoSEQ multiplex PCR; TCRdb's version includes in-frame clones alone and lacks a portion of them. Of about 120,000 clones listed, 82% are singletons. The source material was PBMCs. These receptors all stem from a male donor in good health and CMV-seropositive.

J is TRBJ2-5 and V is TRBV18, with 9 positions matching TRBD2. The germline V gene encodes CDR1 KGHSH and CDR2 LQKENI. The CDR3 runs to 15 residues. The trim removed 1 base at V and 4 bases at J, leaving 4 bases unmatched. The CDR3 sequence: CASSPHAGGVETQYF. The CDR3 DNA reads TGTGCCAGCTCACCACATGCGGGAGGGGTAGAGACCCAGTACTTC.

This chain connects TRBV4-1 to TRBJ2-1, with TRBD2 matching over 11 bases. This CDR3 contains 21 residues. The V gene end was trimmed by 2 bases and the J gene end by 6 bases; junction bases not matched to a gene: 21. Germline V gene sequence: CDR1 MGHRA, CDR2 YSYEKL. CDR3 loop: CASSQPRLAGGLGSSSNEQFF. The CDR3 bases are TGCGCCAGCAGCCAACCCCGGTTAGCGGGAGGGCTTGGATCTTCGAGCAATGAGCAGTTCTTC.

A few counts support this clone. The CDR3 loop is CAWSRLAASGNTIYF. The CDR3, as DNA: TGTGCCTGGAGTAGACTAGCGGCCTCTGGAAACACCATATATTTT. The chain links TRBV30 to TRBJ1-3; no clear D gene. Per germline, CDR1 GTSNPN and CDR2 SVGIG (reference sequence). V was cut by 2 bases and J by 0 bases, with 11 bases left in between. The length of the CDR3 is 15 residues.

The table lists this clone with a few counts. The DNA for the CDR3 is TGTGCCAGCTCACCGACACGGGAGGATACGCAGTATTTT. This encodes CASSPTREDTQYF. The chain employs TRBV18 and TRBJ2-3; possibly TRBD2 for D (6 bases). Between the trimmed V and J ends, which lost 3 bases and 6 bases, there was a span of 10 bases. The CDR3 covers 13 residues. Germline CDR1 is KGHSH and CDR2 is LQKENI. Looking up the rest from reference TRBV18 and TRBJ2-3 gives the full variable domain: NAGVMQNPRHLVRRRGQEARLRCSPMKGHSHVYWYRQLPEEGLKFMVYLQKENIIDESGMPKERFSAEFPKEGPSILRIQQVVRGDSAAYFCASSPTREDTQYFGPGTRLTVL.

The chain joins TRBV7-6 to TRBJ2-2, with D possibly being TRBD1 (6 bases). Germline lookup yields CDR1 SGHVS and CDR2 FNYEAQ. This CDR3 is 14 amino acids long. V lost 5 bases and J 5 bases, leaving 12 bases between the germline ends. The CDR3 bases are TGTGCCAGCAGCCCTCTACAGGGAACCGGGGAGCTGTTTTTT. It yields the protein CASSPLQGTGELFF. The variable domain in full, completed from reference TRBV7-6 and TRBJ2-2, reads GAGVSQSPRYKVTKRGQDVALRCDPISGHVSLYWYRQALGQGPEFLTYFNYEAQQDKSGLPNDRFSAERPEGSISTLTIQRTEQRDSAMYRCASSPLQGTGELFFGEGSRLTVL.

V and J are TRBV28 and TRBJ2-7; D perhaps matches TRBD1 (6 bases). This CDR3 is built from 13 residues. Germline CDR1 and CDR2: MDHEN and SYDVKM. With 5 bases removed from V and 6 bases from J, the gap between germline ends came to 14 bases. The CDR3 nucleotides are TGTGCCAGCAGTCAACCCCAGGGGCCCGAGCAGTACTTC. Protein product: CASSQPQGPEQYF.

The chain recombines TRBV27 with TRBJ1-5; D possibly corresponds to TRBD1 (5 bases). The CDR3 has 18 residues. Trimming shortened V by 5 bases and J by 9 bases, and 29 bases separated the two germline ends. Germline V gene data show CDR1 as MNHEY and CDR2 as SMNVEV (reference sequence). The DNA of the CDR3 is TGTGCCAGCAGTCCCACGATTACTAAACTCCAGGGTCCCCGGCCCCAGCATTTT. Protein sequence: CASSPTITKLQGPRPQHF.

The V call is TRBV7-9, the J call TRBJ2-7; 8 nucleotides match TRBD1. The V segment lost 5 bases and the J segment 6 bases; nucleotides outside the gene matches: 18. This CDR3 spans 17 amino acids. Germline V lookup: CDR1 SEHNR, CDR2 FQNEAQ (reference sequence). This CDR3 reads CASSPRTGQGLKVEQYF. The CDR3 bases are TGTGCCAGCAGCCCCCGGACTGGACAGGGTCTAAAAGTCGAGCAGTACTTC.

In its sample, this clone was seen once. DNA of the CDR3: TGTGCCAGCAGCGACTGGTTGGGAGGGGGCTACGAGCAGTACTTC. Encoded protein: CASSDWLGGGYEQYF. This sequence joins TRBV13 and TRBJ2-7, with a weak D call TRBD2 (7 bases). This CDR3 is built from 15 residues. Trimming cost V 5 bases and J 3 bases, with 17 bases left between them. Germline V lookup: CDR1 PRHDT, CDR2 FYEKMQ (reference sequence). The full variable domain, with the rest looked up from reference TRBV13 and TRBJ2-7, is AAGVIQSPRHLIKEKRETATLKCYPIPRHDTVYWYQQGPGQDPQFLISFYEKMQSDKGSIPDRFSAQQFSDYHSELNMSSLELGDSALYFCASSDWLGGGYEQYFGPGTRLTVT.

This chain joins TRBV5-1 and TRBJ2-5; the match to TRBD2 covers 7 bases. The CDR3 length is 14 residues. V was clipped by 8 bases and J by 0 bases; unmatched bases: 7. Germline CDR1 is SGHRS and CDR2 is YFSETQ. CDR3 protein: CASSHGGDQETQYF. DNA of the CDR3: TGCGCCAGTTCCCATGGGGGGGACCAAGAGACCCAGTACTTC. Full variable domain (remainder filled in from reference TRBV5-1 and TRBJ2-5): KAGVTQTPRYLIKTRGQQVTLSCSPISGHRSVSWYQQTPGQGLQFLFEYFSETQRNKGNFPGRFSGRQFSNSRSEMNVSTLELGDSALYLCASSHGGDQETQYFGPGTRLLVL.

The V gene is TRBV15, the J gene TRBJ2-5, with 11 bases matching TRBD1. This CDR3 is 15 amino acids long. With 4 bases clipped from V and 1 base from J, the junction kept 2 bases outside the gene matches. Germline V gene sequence: CDR1 LNHNV, CDR2 YYDKDF (reference sequence). Here the CDR3 DNA reads TGTGCCACCAGCACCGGGACAGGGGGCCAAGAGACCCAGTACTTC. Translating gives CATSTGTGGQETQYF.

The DNA of the CDR3 is TGCGCCAGCAGCTTGTTGGGACAGCGCACAGATACGCAGTATTTT. Translation: CASSLLGQRTDTQYF. The chain couples TRBV5-1 to TRBJ2-3; 7 nucleotides match TRBD1. The CDR3 has 15 residues. Germline CDR1 and CDR2: SGHRS and YFSETQ. V lost 1 base and J lost 1; bases outside the gene matches: 3.

The chain uses TRBV6-5 and TRBJ2-3; a possible D gene is TRBD2 (6 bases). Germline loops: CDR1 MNHEY, CDR2 SVGAGI. V lost 2 bases to trimming and J lost 0 bases, with 6 bases between them. This CDR3 spans 14 amino acids. The CDR3 here is CASSYGGSTDTQYF. CDR3 in DNA: TGTGCCAGCAGTTACGGGGGGAGCACAGATACGCAGTATTTT.

The gene calls are TRBV5-1 and TRBJ2-3; TRBD2 might be the D (6 bases). V gave up 8 bases and J gave up 6 bases, with 19 bases separating them. Germline values: CDR1 SGHRS, CDR2 YFSETQ. There are 14 residues in the CDR3. CDR3 region: CASYLADRIDTQYF. DNA for the CDR3: TGCGCCAGTTATTTAGCGGATCGCATTGATACGCAGTATTTT.

This clone was detected only once. The chain links TRBV27 to TRBJ2-3, with no clear D. V was shortened by 3 bases and J by 2 bases, with 9 bases between the two germline ends. The CDR3 covers 14 residues. Per germline, CDR1 MNHEY and CDR2 SMNVEV (reference sequence). CDR3 protein: CASSFSTYTDTQYF. The CDR3 nucleotides read TGTGCCAGCAGTTTCTCAACCTACACAGATACGCAGTATTTT.

This sequence joins TRBV5-6 and TRBJ1-5; D remains unclear. The germline CDR1 and CDR2 sequences are SGHDT and YYEEEE. This CDR3 spans 15 amino acids. Deletions cut 0 bases from V and 0 bases from J, with 7 bases between. CDR3 DNA: TGTGCCAGCAGCTTGGGAGGTTATAGCAATCAGCCCCAGCATTTT. It codes for CASSLGGYSNQPQHF.

The V and J genes are TRBV9 and TRBJ1-3; D perhaps matches TRBD1 (5 bases). CDR3 length: 14 amino acids. Per the germline V gene, CDR1 is SGDLS and CDR2 is YYNGEE. Trimming shortened V by 4 bases and J by 4 bases, and 12 bases separated the two germline ends. CDR3 amino acids: CASSPRQSGNTIYF. The CDR3 DNA sequence: TGTGCCAGCAGCCCCCGACAGTCCGGAAACACCATATATTTT.

The V gene is TRBV28, the J gene TRBJ1-4; D might be TRBD1 (5 bases). Trimming shortened V by 10 bases and J by 0 bases, and 9 bases separated the two germline ends. The CDR3 extends over 13 amino acids. Germline-derived CDR1 and CDR2 are MDHEN and SYDVKM. The CDR3 DNA is TGTGCCACCGCGGGGGCAACTAATGAAAAACTGTTTTTT. Its protein is CATAGATNEKLFF.

The chain has TRBV7-9 and TRBJ2-5, with a weak D call TRBD1 (6 bases). The V end lost 0 bases, the J end lost 3 bases, and 20 bases lay between the germline ends. The CDR3 is made up of 18 amino acids. The germline gives CDR1 SEHNR, CDR2 FQNEAQ (reference sequence). CDR3 loop: CASSLAGDRRWAKETQYF. As DNA, the CDR3 is TGTGCCAGCAGCTTAGCAGGTGACAGGAGGTGGGCTAAAGAGACCCAGTACTTC.

The chain recombines TRBV9 with TRBJ2-3; D is uncertain. Deletions cut 4 bases from V and 3 bases from J, with 12 bases between. The germline gives CDR1 SGDLS, CDR2 YYNGEE. The CDR3 totals 14 residues. Here the CDR3 reads CASSINSKTDTQYF. CDR3 in DNA: TGTGCCAGCAGCATAAACAGCAAAACAGATACGCAGTATTTT.

The chain carries TRBV5-1 and TRBJ2-7; 7 nucleotides line up with TRBD2. The V segment lost 6 bases and the J segment 2 bases; nucleotides outside the gene matches: 5. This CDR3 contains 13 residues. Germline CDR1 reads SGHRS; CDR2 reads YFSETQ. This CDR3 is CASTSGTTYEQYF. The CDR3 DNA reads TGCGCCAGCACCAGCGGGACCACCTACGAGCAGTACTTC. Looking up the rest from reference TRBV5-1 and TRBJ2-7 gives the full variable domain: KAGVTQTPRYLIKTRGQQVTLSCSPISGHRSVSWYQQTPGQGLQFLFEYFSETQRNKGNFPGRFSGRQFSNSRSEMNVSTLELGDSALYLCASTSGTTYEQYFGPGTRLTVT.

This chain connects TRBV7-6 to TRBJ2-2; D is perhaps TRBD2 (6 bases). CDR3 size: 17 residues. V was clipped by 2 bases and J by 0 bases, with 13 bases between them. Germline values: CDR1 SGHVS, CDR2 FNYEAQ. This CDR3 reads CASSLRLADPNTGELFF. CDR3 in DNA: TGTGCCAGCAGCTTAAGGTTAGCGGATCCGAACACCGGGGAGCTGTTTTTT.

A note on this clone: One junction end disagrees with the germline gene, perhaps due to a read error. V and J are TRBV7-7 and TRBJ2-3; weak D call: TRBD2 (6 bases). CDR3 size: 15 residues. The germline V gene has CDR1 SSHAT and CDR2 FNYEAQ (reference sequence). The CDR3 loop is CASSLGTPRHHTQYF. Written as DNA, the CDR3 is TGTGCTAGCAGCCTCGGGACTCCTAGGCATCATACGCAGTATTTT.

The chain is built from TRBV28 and TRBJ1-5, with 9 nucleotides matching TRBD1. Germline CDR1 reads MDHEN; CDR2 reads SYDVKM. CDR3 length: 18 residues. J lost 0 bases, V lost 7 bases, and 13 bases had no gene match. CDR3 sequence (DNA): TGTGCCAGCACCCGGGACAGGGCCATAGGGGGTAGCAATCAGCCCCAGCATTTT. This encodes CASTRDRAIGGSNQPQHF.

The genes are TRBV6-6 and TRBJ2-2, with 9 bases matching TRBD1. The germline CDR1 and CDR2 sequences are MNHNY and SVGAGI (reference sequence). The J segment lost 4 bases and the V segment lost 5 bases, leaving 8 bases of the junction unmatched. The CDR3 is made up of 16 amino acids. The CDR3 spells CASSTTGGAVTGELFF. CDR3 nucleotide sequence: TGTGCCAGCAGTACAACAGGGGGCGCGGTCACCGGGGAGCTGTTTTTT.

The rearrangement links TRBV5-4 to TRBJ2-3, with D maybe TRBD2 (5 bases). Trimming removed 0 bases from V and 0 bases from J, with 11 bases in between. The CDR3 covers 16 residues. Germline assignment: CDR1 SGHNT and CDR2 YYREEE (reference sequence). The CDR3 DNA is TGTGCCAGCAGCTTGGAGGCCGGGATGAGCACAGATACGCAGTATTTT. It is translated as CASSLEAGMSTDTQYF. The full variable domain, with the rest looked up from reference TRBV5-4 and TRBJ2-3, is ETGVTQSPTHLIKTRGQQVTLRCSSQSGHNTVSWYQQALGQGPQFIFQYYREEENGRGNFPPRFSGLQFPNYSSELNVNALELDDSALYLCASSLEAGMSTDTQYFGPGTRLTVL.